This TCR beta chain was sequenced during a study of blood T cell repertoires in COVID-19. On the study more broadly: Some COVID-19 samples were acute and others convalescent; all came from the United States, Italy and Spain.

Trimming at V came to 5 bases and at J to 2 bases, leaving 6 bases not matched to a gene. Germline V gives CDR1 SGHTA, CDR2 FQGNSA. The CDR3 has 15 residues. Clinical history as reported by participants underpinned cohort assignment. Recovered participants had two consecutive negative NP/OP PCR tests, healthcare professional clearance, or symptom resolution. In the source study's methods: Reference gene primers were amplified, and this amplification served to estimate nucleated cell counts. TCRdb's copy holds only in-frame clones and misses some; the assay was immunoSEQ multiplex PCR. The V and J calls and the clone size are those of that table, but D and trimming were determined from the DNA. Of 190,000 or so clones listed, 80% to 85% are singletons.

Sequenced material: PBMCs or T cells enriched from blood (not recorded which). The chain joins TRBV7-2 to TRBJ1-2, with TRBD1 identical over 9 bases. The receptor's source is a man aged 35-49 years who had recovered from COVID-19. The CDR3 loop is CASSAGTGNNYGYTF. In DNA form, the CDR3 reads TGTGCCAGCAGCGCTGGGACAGGGAACAACTATGGCTACACCTTC. Together with reference TRBV7-2 and TRBJ1-2, the CDR3 gives the full variable domain: GAGVSQSPSNKVTEKGKDVELRCDPISGHTALYWYRQSLGQGLEFLIYFQGNSAPDKSGLPSDRFSAERTGGSVSTLTIQRTQQEDSAVYLCASSAGTGNNYGYTFGSGTRLTVV.